This TCR beta chain was captured by sequencing in a study of regulatory T cells in long-lasting Graves disease. This clonotype was seen repeatedly, ten times or more. Antigen specificity is unknown. Overall study results and limits: Owing to a sample size that was small, accuracy may have been reduced. With persistent disease, TRBV28, TRBJ1-2 and TRBJ2-5 were the favored segments.

Arm-PCR of CDR3 regions and iRepertoire HTBI primers were the basis on which TCR beta libraries were built. One entry per CDR3 protein results from TCRdb running MiXCR on the multiplex PCR reads. The table records 250,000 or so distinct CDR3 sequences, 20% of them present only once. Trimming at V came to 5 bases and at J to 3 bases, leaving 9 bases not matched to a gene. Germline-derived CDR1 and CDR2 are MNHEY and SVGEGT. CDR3 length equals 15 residues. Sample time point: newly diagnosed GD, antithyroid drugs for less than 3 months. Construction of the TCR library relied on RNA isolated from PBMCs. From each patient, about 8.3 milliliters of peripheral blood was drawn and collected into an EDTA anticoagulant tube.

This rearrangement joins TRBV6-2 or TRBV6-3 to TRBJ2-5; 7 bases map to TRBD1. The specimen comprised peripheral blood mononuclear cells (PBMCs), sampled at new diagnosis, from a patient treated with antithyroid drugs. This receptor was identified in a female donor with Graves disease. In DNA, the CDR3 is TGTGCCAGCAGTCCCGCGGACAGGACGAAAGAGACCCAGTACTTC. Translating it yields CASSPADRTKETQYF.